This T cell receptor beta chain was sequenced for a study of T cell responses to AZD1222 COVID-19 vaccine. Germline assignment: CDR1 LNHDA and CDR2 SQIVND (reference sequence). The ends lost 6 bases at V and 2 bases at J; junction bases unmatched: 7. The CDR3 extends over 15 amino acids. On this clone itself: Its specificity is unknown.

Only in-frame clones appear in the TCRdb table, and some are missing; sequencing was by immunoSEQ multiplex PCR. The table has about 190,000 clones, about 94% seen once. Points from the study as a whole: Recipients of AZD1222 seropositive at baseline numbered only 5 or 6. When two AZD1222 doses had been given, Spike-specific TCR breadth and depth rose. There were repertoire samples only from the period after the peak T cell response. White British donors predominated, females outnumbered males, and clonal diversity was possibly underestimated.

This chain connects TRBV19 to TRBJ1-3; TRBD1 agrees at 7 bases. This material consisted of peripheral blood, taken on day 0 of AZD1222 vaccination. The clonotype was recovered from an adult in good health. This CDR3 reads CASSPQGRAGNTIYF. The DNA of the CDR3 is TGTGCCAGTAGCCCACAGGGGAGAGCTGGAAACACCATATATTTT. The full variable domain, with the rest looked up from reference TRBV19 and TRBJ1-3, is DGGITQSPKYLFRKEGQNVTLSCEQNLNHDAMYWYRQDPGQGLRLIYYSQIVNDFQKGDIAEGYSVSREKKESFPLTVTSAQKNPTAFYLCASSPQGRAGNTIYFGEGSWLTVV.